These 10 T cell receptor beta chains were sequenced from one sample in a study of T cells in Graves' hyperthyroidism and ophthalmopathy. Template material for amplifying TCR beta CDR3 regions consisted of RNA transcripts. The TCR CDR3 first-round RT-PCR relied on the HTBI primer set. TCRdb independently ran MiXCR on the multiplex PCR reads; one entry per CDR3 protein. The table lists about 600,000 distinct CDR3 sequences, 16% of them singletons, with roughly 3.3% in the top ten. The sample taken for sequencing was blood. Every receptor here comes from a woman aged 40 to 50 with Graves' ophthalmopathy.

The rearrangement uses TRBV5-1 and TRBJ2-1; 11 bases map to TRBD2. The germline CDR1 and CDR2 sequences are SGHRS and YFSETQ. The CDR3 consists of 15 residues. With V trimmed by 4 bases and J by 8 bases, 8 bases remained unmatched. CDR3 protein: CASSTSSGRAHEQFF. The CDR3 DNA reads as TGCGCCAGCAGCACCAGTAGCGGGAGGGCCCATGAGCAGTTCTTC.

This clonotype came up a few times. J is TRBJ2-3 and V is TRBV19; 7 bases are a match to TRBD1. CDR3 size: 12 residues. CDR1 is LNHDA, CDR2 SQIVND, per germline (reference sequence). In DNA form, the CDR3 reads TGTGCGACAGGGACCCGGTTGGATACGCAGTATTTT. It is translated as CATGTRLDTQYF.

Many counts were recorded for this clonotype. The CDR3 DNA reads TGCAGTGCTAGGGGCGGGGACAGGGGGGCATTCGACTATGGCTACACCTTC. Amino acid sequence: CSARGGDRGAFDYGYTF. The V gene is TRBV20-1, the J gene TRBJ1-2, with TRBD1 matching over 11 bases. V lost 3 bases to trimming and J lost 3 bases; unmatched junction nucleotides: 12. The germline V gene has CDR1 DFQATT and CDR2 SNEGSKA (reference sequence). This CDR3 region has 17 residues.

This sequence joins TRBV29-1 and TRBJ2-1; no reliable D call. The CDR3 covers 11 residues. In germline, CDR1 is SQVTM, CDR2 ANQGSEA. The CDR3 coding sequence is TGCACGGCGGTGGCCGCTGGTGAGCAGTTCTTC. Translated, it gives CTAVAAGEQFF.

This clonotype was detected a few times. The chain recombines TRBV11-2 with TRBJ2-7, with 15 bases identical to TRBD2. Per the germline V gene, CDR1 is SGHAT and CDR2 is FQNNGV. J was trimmed by 0 bases and V by 5 bases; bases with no gene match: 17. The CDR3 extends over 21 amino acids. CDR3 in DNA: TGTGCCAGCAGCCCACTACCGGGGACTAGCGGGGGGATTTACAACTCCTACGAGCAGTACTTC. Its protein product is CASSPLPGTSGGIYNSYEQYF.

This clonotype was counted a few times. The genes are TRBV4-1 and TRBJ2-7; weak D call: TRBD2 (6 bases). The CDR3 is made up of 15 amino acids. V was pared by 5 bases and J by 3 bases, with 17 bases between. Germline values: CDR1 MGHRA, CDR2 YSYEKL. For the CDR3, the DNA is TGCGCCAGCAGCGCCGGGGGTAGCGGAGACTACGAGCAGTACTTC. Its protein product is CASSAGGSGDYEQYF.

The chain carries TRBV20-1 and TRBJ2-7; no reliable D call. The V end lost 5 bases, the J end lost 3 bases, and 14 bases lay between the germline ends. The CDR3 has 13 amino acids. Germline V gives CDR1 DFQATT, CDR2 SNEGSKA (reference sequence). CDR3 in amino acids: CSAARRLDYEQYF. CDR3 sequence (DNA): TGCAGTGCTGCCCGAAGACTGGACTACGAGCAGTACTTC.

Turning to this clonotype: This sequence may be a read error, since a much larger clone differs from it by one base. V is TRBV2 and J is TRBJ1-2; maybe TRBD1 (6 bases). Trimming took 11 bases from V and 3 from J, leaving 13 bases between them. This CDR3 contains 12 residues. The germline CDR1 and CDR2 sequences are SNHLY and FYNNEI. This chain's CDR3 is CACGRGDYGYTF. CDR3 in DNA: TGTGCCTGTGGCAGGGGTGACTATGGCTACACCTTC.

The table lists this clonotype with a few counts. The genes are TRBV20-1 and TRBJ2-7, with 10 bases matching TRBD2. V dropped 5 bases and J dropped 6; count of bases not matched to a gene: 10. Germline V gives CDR1 DFQATT, CDR2 SNEGSKA (reference sequence). The CDR3 is 14 residues long. The CDR3 protein is CSALFSGRPGEQYF. The CDR3 DNA is TGCAGTGCTCTGTTTAGCGGGAGGCCGGGCGAGCAGTACTTC.

V and J are TRBV5-1 and TRBJ2-1; TRBD2 agrees at 8 bases. The CDR3 is 19 amino acids. The V gene's germline CDR1 is SGHRS and CDR2 YFSETQ. Trimming removed 1 base from V and 5 bases from J; junction bases left unmatched: 17. Written as DNA, the CDR3 is TGCGCCAGCAGCTTGAATGGGGGCGGGAGGCCGACGAAGAACAATGAGCAGTTCTTC. Its translation is CASSLNGGGRPTKNNEQFF.